This passage covers 26 T cell receptor beta chains from one sample sequenced in a study of blood T cell repertoires in COVID-19. The data were produced by immunoSEQ multiplex PCR, yet TCRdb's version contains in-frame clones alone and is incomplete. This table holds about 100,000 clones, 80% found once. Sequencing was carried out using peripheral blood. These receptors were obtained from a woman aged 65 to 85 with acute or convalescent COVID-19.

The chain carries TRBV12-3 or TRBV12-4 and TRBJ1-1, with no clear D. Trimming stripped 7 bases from V and 0 bases from J, with 9 bases between. The CDR3 is 13 residues long. CDR3: CASTQRLNTEAFF. As DNA, the CDR3 is TGTGCCAGCACCCAGAGGTTGAACACTGAAGCTTTCTTT.

This chain connects TRBV6-4 to TRBJ2-3, with 8 bases matching TRBD2. The germline V gene has CDR1 MRHNA and CDR2 SNTAGT. The CDR3 totals 14 residues. With 5 bases clipped from V and 5 bases from J, the junction kept 6 bases outside the gene matches. CDR3 loop: CASSPRRGVDTQYF. DNA for the CDR3: TGTGCCAGCAGTCCACGGCGGGGGGTAGATACGCAGTATTTT.

The rearrangement links TRBV5-4 to TRBJ2-3; D might be TRBD1 (5 bases). Germline V CDR1 and CDR2: SGHNT, YYREEE (reference sequence). V was trimmed by 5 bases and J by 0 bases, leaving 7 bases between them. The CDR3 is made up of 13 amino acids. CDR3 nucleotides: TGTGCCAGCAGACAGGTTAGCACAGATACGCAGTATTTT. Its translation is CASRQVSTDTQYF.

The chain joins TRBV2 to TRBJ2-7; TRBD2 is a possible D gene (6 bases). Per germline, CDR1 SNHLY and CDR2 FYNNEI. The V and J ends lost 6 bases and 3 bases respectively, with 9 bases between them. CDR3 length: 12 residues. As DNA, the CDR3 is TGTGCCAGCAGCGGGACTGGCTACGAGCAGTACGTC. Translated: CASSGTGYEQYV.

The chain carries TRBV7-9 and TRBJ1-1, with TRBD1 matching over 7 bases. The trim removed 1 base at V and 5 bases at J, leaving 4 bases unmatched. Germline loops: CDR1 SEHNR, CDR2 FQNEAQ (reference sequence). CDR3 length: 14 residues. CDR3 sequence: CASSLGGGATEAFF. The CDR3 region has the DNA TGTGCCAGCAGCTTAGGAGGGGGCGCTACTGAAGCTTTCTTT.

For the CDR3, the DNA is TGCGCCAGCAGCCCCCGAGGGGAAAAACTGTTTTTT. Encoded protein: CASSPRGEKLFF. V gene TRBV5-1 combines with J gene TRBJ1-4, with D unclear. This CDR3 spans 12 amino acids. The germline V gene has CDR1 SGHRS and CDR2 YFSETQ. Trimming took off 4 bases at V and 8 bases at J, with 9 bases between the two ends.

The genes are TRBV30 and TRBJ1-6; D unresolved. Germline V gene sequence: CDR1 GTSNPN, CDR2 SVGIG (reference sequence). Trimming left V 3 bases short and J 8 bases short, with 11 bases between. The CDR3 has 13 amino acids. The CDR3 nucleotides are TGTGCCTGGAGACGGGGAGCTCATTCACCCCTCCACTTT. Its translation is CAWRRGAHSPLHF. The whole variable domain, remainder taken from reference TRBV30 and TRBJ1-6, is SQTIHQWPATLVQPVGSPLSLECTVEGTSNPNLYWYRQAAGRGLQLLFYSVGIGQISSEVPQNLSASRPQDRQFILSSKKLLLSDSGFYLCAWRRGAHSPLHFGNGTRLTVT.

The genes are TRBV19 and TRBJ1-2, with 8 bases lining up with TRBD1. V gave up 5 bases and J gave up 7 bases; unmatched junction bases: 6. CDR1 is LNHDA, CDR2 SQIVND, per germline (reference sequence). CDR3 size: 13 residues. The CDR3 here is CASSLQGEGGYTF. CDR3 nucleotide sequence: TGTGCCAGTAGTTTACAGGGGGAAGGTGGCTACACCTTC.

This clone has just a few counts. The chain employs TRBV6-1 and TRBJ1-6; weak D call: TRBD1 (5 bases). Trimming cost V 3 bases and J 7 bases, with 10 bases left between them. This CDR3 is 14 amino acids long. Germline V CDR1 and CDR2: MNHNS, SASEGT. For the CDR3, the DNA is TGTGCCAGCAGTGATTGGGGGGAGAATTCACCCCTCCACTTT. It yields the protein CASSDWGENSPLHF.

This clone was seen more than once but under ten times. The gene calls are TRBV27 and TRBJ1-2; no firm D call. Trimming took 6 bases from V and 6 from J, leaving 11 bases between them. CDR3 length: 12 residues. CDR1 is MNHEY, CDR2 SMNVEV, per germline (reference sequence). CDR3 sequence (DNA): TGTGCCAGCAGCGGAGGGCCGCATGGCTACACCTTC. Translation: CASSGGPHGYTF.

J is TRBJ1-1 and V is TRBV9; 7 nucleotides align to TRBD1. This CDR3 contains 16 residues. V was clipped by 4 bases and J by 0 bases; unmatched bases: 9. The germline V gene encodes CDR1 SGDLS and CDR2 YYNGEE. The CDR3 here is CASSLQGGGMNTEAFF. The CDR3 DNA follows: TGTGCCAGCAGCTTACAAGGGGGCGGGATGAACACTGAAGCTTTCTTT.

The chain employs TRBV30 and TRBJ2-3; D is unresolved. CDR3 length: 13 residues. V was shortened by 2 bases and J by 4 bases, with 10 bases between the two germline ends. Germline V gene sequence: CDR1 GTSNPN, CDR2 SVGIG (reference sequence). The CDR3 region has the DNA TGTGCCTGGAGTCTGGCCATGTCAGATACGCAGTATTTT. Its translation is CAWSLAMSDTQYF.

The rearrangement uses TRBV11-2 and TRBJ1-3; no clear D gene. The CDR3 extends over 15 amino acids. Germline loops: CDR1 SGHAT, CDR2 FQNNGV. The V end lost 5 bases, the J end lost 0 bases, and 11 bases lay between the germline ends. The CDR3 reads CASSPRESSGNTIYF. In nucleotides, the CDR3 is TGTGCCAGCAGCCCAAGGGAGAGCTCTGGAAACACCATATATTTT.

The chain combines TRBV20-1 with TRBJ2-2; possible D gene TRBD2, 5 bases. The CDR3 is 15 amino acids. V lost 3 bases and J lost 0, with 11 bases in between. Germline CDR1 DFQATT, CDR2 SNEGSKA (reference sequence). CDR3 residues: CSASRGGANTGELFF. The CDR3 nucleotides are TGCAGTGCTAGTCGTGGAGGAGCGAACACCGGGGAGCTGTTTTTT.

In this sample, this clone turned up a few times. The chain couples TRBV6-5 to TRBJ1-2, with D possibly being TRBD1 (6 bases). V gave up 6 bases and J gave up 5 bases, with 16 bases separating them. This CDR3 has 14 residues. The germline CDR1 and CDR2 sequences are MNHEY and SVGAGI. In nucleotides, the CDR3 is TGTGCCAGCAGGGAGACAGGCCAGGGGTATGGCTACACCTTC. Translation gives CASRETGQGYGYTF.

This chain connects TRBV6-6 to TRBJ2-7; a weak D match, TRBD2 (6 bases). Trimming shortened V by 5 bases and J by 6 bases, and 11 bases separated the two germline ends. Germline CDR1 is MNHNY and CDR2 is SVGAGI (reference sequence). The CDR3 covers 12 residues. As DNA, the CDR3 is TGTGCCAGCAGTCCACACGGGAGCGAGCAGTACGTC. Amino acid sequence: CASSPHGSEQYV.

The CDR3 protein is CASSRTSGGAGNTDTQYF. The CDR3 nucleotides are TGTGCCAGCAGCCGGACTAGCGGGGGGGCAGGGAACACAGATACGCAGTATTTT. The genes are TRBV4-2 and TRBJ2-3; 15 bases map to TRBD2. The CDR3 sequence is 18 residues long. Trimming cost V 4 bases and J 2 bases; bases outside gene matches: 7. CDR1 is LGHNA and CDR2 is YNFKEQ in the germline V gene.

In DNA, the CDR3 is TGTGCCAGCAACAACCCCCGCCAGGGGGCGAGCTATGAGCAGTTCTTC. Its protein product is CASNNPRQGASYEQFF. V gene TRBV7-2 combines with J gene TRBJ2-1; TRBD1 aligns across 8 bases. The CDR3 runs 16 residues. V shed 7 bases, J shed 8 bases, and the junction held 16 bases outside the gene matches. Germline-derived CDR1 and CDR2 are SGHTA and FQGNSA.

V and J are TRBV9 and TRBJ2-3, with D maybe TRBD2 (5 bases). The germline V gene encodes CDR1 SGDLS and CDR2 YYNGEE. Between the trimmed V and J ends, which lost 3 bases and 3 bases, there was a span of 11 bases. CDR3 length equals 14 residues. DNA for the CDR3: TGTGCCAGCAGCGCCTACGGGGAGACAGATACGCAGTATTTT. Amino acid sequence: CASSAYGETDTQYF.

CDR3 sequence: CATSIGTSGLTDTQYF. DNA for the CDR3: TGTGCCACCTCAATCGGGACTAGCGGCCTCACAGATACGCAGTATTTT. J is TRBJ2-3 and V is TRBV10-3, with 11 nucleotides matching TRBD2. With 10 bases clipped from V and 2 bases from J, the junction kept 11 bases outside the gene matches. Germline V gives CDR1 ENHRY, CDR2 SYGVKD. The CDR3 is made up of 16 amino acids.

CDR3 DNA: TGTGCCATCAGTTCCGGGACAGGGGCAGGGAACTATGGCTACACCTTC. Encoded protein: CAISSGTGAGNYGYTF. This chain links TRBV10-3 with TRBJ1-2, with TRBD1 matching 10 bases. CDR1 and CDR2 from the germline V gene are ENHRY and SYGVKD. Germline trimming cut 5 bases from V and 2 bases from J; bases unmatched to any gene: 8. This CDR3 has 16 residues.

The chain joins TRBV9 to TRBJ2-7; 15 bases match TRBD2. The CDR3 sequence is 15 residues long. Germline V gene lookup returns CDR1 SGDLS and CDR2 YYNGEE. The V gene end was trimmed by 3 bases and the J gene end by 7 bases; junction bases not matched to a gene: 5. CDR3 sequence reads: CASSGTSGGVNEQYF. CDR3 DNA sequence: TGTGCCAGCAGCGGGACTAGCGGGGGGGTTAATGAGCAGTACTTC.

V and J are TRBV15 and TRBJ2-7, with 7 bases aligning to TRBD1. This CDR3 spans 13 amino acids. Germline V gene data show CDR1 as LNHNV and CDR2 as YYDKDF (reference sequence). V lost 2 bases, J lost 4 bases, and 2 bases stayed unmatched. CDR3 residues: CATSRNRGYEQYV. In nucleotides, the CDR3 is TGTGCCACCAGCAGAAACAGGGGATACGAGCAGTACGTC.

V usage is TRBV5-4 and J usage is TRBJ2-5, with 9 bases aligning to TRBD2. CDR1 SGHNT and CDR2 YYREEE come from the germline V gene (reference sequence). The CDR3 runs to 14 residues. The J segment lost 2 bases and the V segment lost 4 bases, leaving 3 bases of the junction unmatched. The CDR3 is CASSLAGTQETQYF. The CDR3 nucleotides are TGTGCCAGCAGCCTAGCGGGGACTCAAGAGACCCAGTACTTC.

The genes are TRBV15 and TRBJ1-4; 7 nucleotides match TRBD1. CDR3 length: 15 residues. Germline CDR1 is LNHNV and CDR2 is YYDKDF (reference sequence). The ends lost 4 bases at V and 3 bases at J; junction bases unmatched: 5. In nucleotides, the CDR3 is TGTGCCACCAGCACCCAGACAGGGCCTAATGAAAAACTGTTTTTT. Translating gives CATSTQTGPNEKLFF.

This sequence joins TRBV9 and TRBJ2-1; D unclear. This CDR3 region has 15 residues. The germline V gene encodes CDR1 SGDLS and CDR2 YYNGEE. With 0 bases removed from V and 7 bases from J, the gap between germline ends came to 14 bases. For the CDR3, the DNA is TGTGCCAGCAGCGTAGCCCCGGTGAGTCGTAATGAGCAGTTCTTC. Encoded protein: CASSVAPVSRNEQFF. Supplemented by reference TRBV9 and TRBJ2-1, the full variable domain reads DSGVTQTPKHLITATGQRVTLRCSPRSGDLSVYWYQQSLDQGLQFLIQYYNGEERAKGNILERFSAQQFPDLHSELNLSSLELGDSALYFCASSVAPVSRNEQFFGPGTRLTVL.